Below are 16 T cell receptor beta chains sequenced from a single sample in a study of CD8 T cells in Susac syndrome. It was with random hexamers that about 0.45 to 1 ug RNA was reverse transcribed. Each CDR3 protein gets one entry after TCRdb re-called the immunoSEQ multiplex PCR reads with MiXCR. The table includes about 190,000 distinct CDR3 sequences, over 90% detected once. The sample consisted of CD8+ T cells from PBMCs. Receptors originate from a human donor with Susac syndrome.

CDR3 in DNA: TGTGCCATCAGCGGGGAGACAGGGCTTGAAAAACTGTTTTTT. Translation: CAISGETGLEKLFF. The rearrangement links TRBV10-3 to TRBJ1-4; 7 bases agree with TRBD1. The germline gives CDR1 ENHRY, CDR2 SYGVKD. This CDR3 region has 14 residues. V lost 6 bases, J lost 7 bases, and 8 bases stayed unmatched.

V usage is TRBV5-1 and J usage is TRBJ2-5, with 8 bases matching TRBD1. J was trimmed by 0 bases and V by 4 bases; bases with no gene match: 5. The CDR3 is 15 amino acids. Germline loops: CDR1 SGHRS, CDR2 YFSETQ. DNA of the CDR3: TGCGCCAGCAGCGGACCGGGACAGGACCAAGAGACCCAGTACTTC. This gives the protein CASSGPGQDQETQYF.

The chain employs TRBV20-1 and TRBJ2-5; 9 positions match TRBD2. Losses at the gene ends were 1 base for V and 4 bases for J; bases not matched to a gene: 4. The germline gives CDR1 DFQATT, CDR2 SNEGSKA (reference sequence). The CDR3 contains 14 residues. The CDR3 region has the DNA TGCAGTGCTAGAGGACTAGCGGAAGGAGAGACCCAGTACTTC. Translated, it gives CSARGLAEGETQYF.

The chain uses TRBV20-1 and TRBJ1-5; 10 bases agree with TRBD1. The CDR3 length is 18 residues. CDR1 and CDR2 (germline): DFQATT, SNEGSKA (reference sequence). V lost 3 bases and J lost 0; bases outside the gene matches: 11. Here the CDR3 DNA reads TGCAGTGCTAGTTCGGTGACAGGGGGCCTTTATAGCAATCAGCCCCAGCATTTT. It is translated as CSASSVTGGLYSNQPQHF.

V gene TRBV11-2 combines with J gene TRBJ2-1; 10 bases are shared with TRBD2. CDR1 is SGHAT, CDR2 FQNNGV, per germline. Losses at the gene ends were 6 bases for V and 3 bases for J; bases not matched to a gene: 5. The CDR3 sequence is 15 residues long. CDR3 amino acids: CASRDSGRVYNEQFF. The CDR3 nucleotides are TGTGCCAGCAGAGACAGCGGGAGGGTCTACAATGAGCAGTTCTTC.

The chain joins TRBV4-1 to TRBJ2-7, with D perhaps matching TRBD1 (5 bases). Per germline, CDR1 MGHRA and CDR2 YSYEKL. V was cut by 0 bases and J by 7 bases, with 10 bases left in between. The CDR3 totals 13 residues. The CDR3 nucleotides are TGCGCCAGCAGCCAAGATTCACAGGCTGAGCAGTACTTC. Its protein is CASSQDSQAEQYF.

CDR3 in DNA: TGTGCCAGCAGTCAGGGGACAGGGAGTGGGGAGCTGTTTTTT. Translation gives CASSQGTGSGELFF. The chain couples TRBV12-3 or TRBV12-4 to TRBJ2-2; TRBD1 matches at 9 bases. V shed 5 bases, J shed 8 bases, and the junction held 6 bases outside the gene matches. The CDR3 runs 14 residues.

The chain has TRBV7-3 and TRBJ2-1, with 12 bases that match TRBD2. The length of the CDR3 is 18 residues. Germline V CDR1 and CDR2: SGHTA, FQGTGA. V gave up 0 bases and J gave up 9 bases; unmatched junction bases: 12. CDR3 nucleotide sequence: TGTGCCAGCAGCTTAACCCCTCTAGCGGGGGGGCCAGATGGTGAGCAGTTCTTC. It specifies CASSLTPLAGGPDGEQFF.

This chain connects TRBV14 to TRBJ1-1; D gene uncertain. This CDR3 is 13 amino acids long. CDR1 is SGHDN and CDR2 is FVKESK in the germline V gene. The V end lost 5 bases, the J end lost 1 base, and 8 bases lay between the germline ends. The DNA of the CDR3 is TGTGCCAGCAGCTTCGTTGCGAACACTGAAGCTTTCTTT. This sequence encodes CASSFVANTEAFF.

V usage is TRBV29-1 and J usage is TRBJ2-1; D is undetermined. This CDR3 is 12 amino acids long. Looked up from germline, CDR1 is SQVTM and CDR2 is ANQGSEA. The V and J ends lost 7 bases and 0 bases respectively, with 7 bases between them. CDR3 nucleotide sequence: TGCAGCGCCGAAGTCTCCTACAATGAGCAGTTCTTC. This translates into CSAEVSYNEQFF.

This clonotype has a single count. The chain couples TRBV30 to TRBJ1-5; D may be TRBD1 (5 bases). The V end was cut by 1 base, the J end by 7 bases, with 14 bases between. This CDR3 is 14 amino acids long. CDR1 is GTSNPN, CDR2 SVGIG, per germline (reference sequence). CDR3 sequence (DNA): TGTGCCTGGAGTGAAGGGTCAGGGAAACAGCCCCAGCATTTT. Its protein product is CAWSEGSGKQPQHF.

This rearrangement joins TRBV19 to TRBJ2-2, with unresolved D. The V gene's germline CDR1 is LNHDA and CDR2 SQIVND (reference sequence). The CDR3 length is 16 residues. The germline V and J ends were trimmed by 9 bases and 1 base, with 18 bases remaining between them. CDR3 residues: CASRVMWKENTGELFF. In DNA form, the CDR3 reads TGTGCCAGCCGAGTCATGTGGAAGGAGAACACCGGGGAGCTGTTTTTT.

The J gene is TRBJ1-1, the V gene TRBV9, with D possibly TRBD1 on 5 matching bases. There are 13 residues in the CDR3. V was cut by 4 bases and J by 6 bases, with 13 bases left in between. The V gene's germline CDR1 is SGDLS and CDR2 YYNGEE. Here the CDR3 DNA reads TGTGCCAGCAGCCCCGAAGGGGCTTCTGAAGCTTTCTTT. This codes for CASSPEGASEAFF.

This rearrangement joins TRBV6-5 to TRBJ1-5; D ambiguous. There are 14 residues in the CDR3. Germline CDR1 MNHEY, CDR2 SVGAGI. The ends were cut back, 2 bases at V and 1 base at J, with 6 bases in the middle. The CDR3 nucleotides read TGTGCCAGCAGTTACGGTCACAGCAATCAGCCCCAGCATTTT. This codes for CASSYGHSNQPQHF.

The genes are TRBV12-3 or TRBV12-4 and TRBJ1-2; D call uncertain. The V gene lost 0 bases and the J gene lost 8 bases, with 7 bases spanning the gap. This CDR3 spans 12 amino acids. The CDR3 coding sequence is TGTGCCAGCAGTTTAGCGCCGGGGGGCTACACCTTC. Translation: CASSLAPGGYTF.

This sequence joins TRBV6-2 or TRBV6-3 and TRBJ2-7; either TRBD1 or TRBD2 may supply D (5 bases each). CDR3 length: 12 residues. Germline CDR1 is MNHEY and CDR2 is SVGEGT. The V gene lost 3 bases and the J gene lost 6 bases, with 9 bases spanning the gap. CDR3 bases: TGTGCCAGCAGTTATGGGACCCTCGAGCAGTACTTC. Residues: CASSYGTLEQYF.